These 8 T cell receptor beta chains were all obtained from the same sample, sequenced in a study of blood T cell repertoires in COVID-19. This table comes from immunoSEQ multiplex PCR, and its TCRdb copy is limited to in-frame clones, with some not included. Of roughly 66,000 clones listed, 82% were seen once; the top ten hold 6.6%. Sequenced material: peripheral blood. These receptors came from a man aged 60 to 69 with acute or convalescent COVID-19.

V usage is TRBV2 and J usage is TRBJ2-1; TRBD1 might be the D (5 bases). Trimming removed 4 bases from V and 11 bases from J, with 9 bases in between. This CDR3 is 11 amino acids long. Per germline, CDR1 SNHLY and CDR2 FYNNEI. The CDR3 loop is CASSGTTQQFF. In nucleotides, the CDR3 is TGTGCCAGCAGTGGGACAACTCAGCAGTTCTTC.

The rearrangement uses TRBV6-5 and TRBJ2-7; D ambiguous. Germline CDR1 and CDR2: MNHEY and SVGAGI. This CDR3 spans 15 amino acids. V was pared by 0 bases and J by 2 bases, with 11 bases between. CDR3: CASSYSTGDPYEQYF. The CDR3 nucleotides are TGTGCCAGCAGTTACTCGACTGGAGACCCCTACGAGCAGTACTTC.

The CDR3 DNA is TGTGCCAGCAACAGGGGATTGGATCAGCCCCAGCATTTT. The encoded protein is CASNRGLDQPQHF. The V call is TRBV19, the J call TRBJ1-5; 7 bases fit TRBD1. The CDR3 contains 13 residues. V trimming: 9 bases; J trimming: 5 bases; junction bases outside the gene matches: 7. Germline V CDR1 and CDR2: LNHDA, SQIVND (reference sequence).

The chain is built from TRBV6-5 and TRBJ1-5; 9 bases are a match to TRBD1. This CDR3 is built from 15 residues. Unmatched junction bases numbered 9, after V lost 6 bases and J lost 6 bases. CDR1 is MNHEY, CDR2 SVGAGI, per germline. CDR3 DNA sequence: TGTGCCAGCAGATTCGACAGGGGGTTTGGTCAGCCCCAGCATTTT. This sequence encodes CASRFDRGFGQPQHF.

Only one count was recorded for this clone. The chain carries TRBV9 and TRBJ2-2; 9 bases match TRBD2. The CDR3 totals 15 residues. V shed 6 bases and J 3 bases; nucleotides not matched to a gene: 6. The germline V gene encodes CDR1 SGDLS and CDR2 YYNGEE. The CDR3 reads CASNSGGLDTGELFF. CDR3 in DNA: TGTGCCAGCAATAGCGGGGGCTTGGACACCGGGGAGCTGTTTTTT. Combining the CDR3 with reference TRBV9 and TRBJ2-2 gives the whole variable domain DSGVTQTPKHLITATGQRVTLRCSPRSGDLSVYWYQQSLDQGLQFLIQYYNGEERAKGNILERFSAQQFPDLHSELNLSSLELGDSALYFCASNSGGLDTGELFFGEGSRLTVL.

The table lists this clone with a count of one. This chain uses TRBV30 with TRBJ1-5; D is ambiguous. V was trimmed by 1 base and J by 3 bases, leaving 13 bases between them. The CDR3 runs to 15 residues. Per the germline V gene, CDR1 is GTSNPN and CDR2 is SVGIG (reference sequence). This CDR3 reads CAWSDPGGYNQPQHF. CDR3 bases: TGTGCCTGGAGTGACCCTGGAGGGTACAATCAGCCCCAGCATTTT.

V and J are TRBV5-1 and TRBJ1-4; 11 bases are a match to TRBD1. This CDR3 spans 16 amino acids. Germline CDR1 SGHRS, CDR2 YFSETQ. With 4 bases clipped from V and 3 bases from J, the junction kept 5 bases outside the gene matches. CDR3 sequence (DNA): TGCGCCAGCAGCCTAGGACAGGGGGCACCTAATGAAAAACTGTTTTTT. It specifies CASSLGQGAPNEKLFF.

The rearrangement links TRBV6-5 to TRBJ1-5; TRBD1 agrees at 8 bases. CDR1 is MNHEY, CDR2 SVGAGI, per germline. The CDR3 covers 15 residues. V was clipped by 4 bases and J by 2 bases; unmatched bases: 4. The CDR3 here is CASSSGQGGNQPQHF. The CDR3 DNA is TGTGCCAGCAGTTCAGGACAGGGCGGCAATCAGCCCCAGCATTTT.